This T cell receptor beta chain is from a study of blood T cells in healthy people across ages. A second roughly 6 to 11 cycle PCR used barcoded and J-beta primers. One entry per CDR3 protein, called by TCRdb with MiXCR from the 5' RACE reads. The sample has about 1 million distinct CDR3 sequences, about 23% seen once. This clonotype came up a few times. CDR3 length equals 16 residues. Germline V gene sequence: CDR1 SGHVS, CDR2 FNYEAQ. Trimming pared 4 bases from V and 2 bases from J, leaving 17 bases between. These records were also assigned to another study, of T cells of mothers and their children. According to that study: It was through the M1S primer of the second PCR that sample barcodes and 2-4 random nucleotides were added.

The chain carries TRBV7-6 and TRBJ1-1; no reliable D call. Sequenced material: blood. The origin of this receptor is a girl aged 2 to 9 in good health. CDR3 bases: TGTGCCAGCAGCTCTAAGCCAAGTGGAGTCAACACTGAAGCTTTCTTT. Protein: CASSSKPSGVNTEAFF.